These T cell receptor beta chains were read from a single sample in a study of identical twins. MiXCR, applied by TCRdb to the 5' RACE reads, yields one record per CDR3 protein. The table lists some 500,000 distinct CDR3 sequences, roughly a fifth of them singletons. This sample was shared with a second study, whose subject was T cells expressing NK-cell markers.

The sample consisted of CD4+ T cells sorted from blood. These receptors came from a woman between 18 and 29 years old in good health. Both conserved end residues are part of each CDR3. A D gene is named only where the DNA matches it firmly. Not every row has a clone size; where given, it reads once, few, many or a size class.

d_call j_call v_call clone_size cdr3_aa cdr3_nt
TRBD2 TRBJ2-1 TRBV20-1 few CSAASGPQGEQFF TGCAGTGCAGCTAGCGGGCCCCAAGGTGAGCAGTTCTTC
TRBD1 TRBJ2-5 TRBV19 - CASSFGQATEETQYF TGTGCCAGTAGTTTCGGACAGGCGACTGAAGAGACCCAGTACTTC
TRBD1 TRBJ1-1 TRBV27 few CASSSPTGELIAFF TGTGCCAGCAGTTCTCCGACAGGGGAGTTAATCGCTTTCTTT
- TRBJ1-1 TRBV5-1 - CASKVVSRNTEAFF TGCGCCAGCAAGGTGGTCTCCCGGAACACTGAAGCTTTCTTT
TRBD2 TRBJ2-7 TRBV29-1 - CSVTSGGSYEQYF TGCAGCGTTACTAGCGGGGGCTCCTACGAGCAGTACTTC
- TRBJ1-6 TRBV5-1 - CASSWDKPPLHF TGCGCCAGCAGCTGGGACAAACCACCCCTCCACTTT
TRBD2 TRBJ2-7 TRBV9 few CASSGAGGYEQYF TGTGCCAGCAGCGGGGCGGGAGGCTACGAGCAGTACTTC
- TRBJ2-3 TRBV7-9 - CASRTSSDTQYF TGTGCCAGCAGGACTAGTTCAGATACGCAGTATTTT
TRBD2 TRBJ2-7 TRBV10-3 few CAISESLAGWEQYF TGTGCCATCAGTGAGTCGCTAGCGGGATGGGAGCAGTACTTC
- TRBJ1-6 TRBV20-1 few CSARVDGMGNSPLHF TGCAGTGCTAGAGTCGACGGGATGGGGAATTCACCCCTCCACTTT
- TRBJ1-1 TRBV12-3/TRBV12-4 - CADRQRPMNTEAFF TGTGCCGACCGACAGAGACCAATGAACACTGAAGCTTTCTTT
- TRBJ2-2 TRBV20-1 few CSARELGHTGELFF TGCAGTGCTAGAGAGTTAGGACACACCGGGGAGCTGTTTTTT
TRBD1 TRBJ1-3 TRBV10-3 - CAISAGQGNTIYF TGTGCCATCAGTGCGGGACAGGGAAACACCATATATTTT
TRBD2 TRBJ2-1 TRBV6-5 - CASSSLAGGLEQFF TGTGCCAGCAGTTCCCTAGCGGGGGGGCTTGAGCAGTTCTTC
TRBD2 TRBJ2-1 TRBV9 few CASSVEVAGGPYNEQFF TGTGCCAGCAGCGTAGAGGTAGCGGGGGGGCCCTACAATGAGCAGTTCTTC
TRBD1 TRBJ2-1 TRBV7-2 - CASSLHSGTGNYNEQFF TGTGCCAGCAGCTTACATTCCGGGACAGGGAACTACAATGAGCAGTTCTTC
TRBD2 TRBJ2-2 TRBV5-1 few CASSPDPSGAGELFF TGCGCCAGCAGCCCGGACCCAAGCGGGGCCGGGGAGCTGTTTTTT
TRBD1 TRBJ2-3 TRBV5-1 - CASSQDRGGTYTQYF TGCGCCAGCAGCCAAGACAGGGGGGGAACCTATACGCAGTATTTT
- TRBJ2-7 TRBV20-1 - CSARTRDEQYF TGCAGTGCTAGAACAAGGGACGAGCAGTACTTC
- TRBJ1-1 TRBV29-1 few CSVYGDLAEAFF TGCAGCGTTTACGGGGACTTGGCTGAAGCTTTCTTT
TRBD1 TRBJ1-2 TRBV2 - CASRGDSLYGYTF TGTGCCAGCAGGGGGGACAGCCTCTATGGCTACACCTTC
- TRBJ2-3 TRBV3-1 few CASSQISNTQYF TGTGCCAGCAGCCAAATTTCTAATACGCAGTATTTT
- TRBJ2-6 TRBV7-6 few CASSPTPGAYSSGANVLTF TGTGCCAGCAGCCCGACTCCAGGGGCTTATAGCTCTGGGGCCAACGTCCTGACTTTC
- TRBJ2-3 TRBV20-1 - CSARDGGQNTDTQYF TGCAGTGCTAGAGACGGGGGGCAAAACACAGATACGCAGTATTTT
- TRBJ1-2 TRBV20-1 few CSARRRTGGNYGYTF TGCAGTGCTCGGCGACGGACCGGGGGGAACTATGGCTACACCTTC
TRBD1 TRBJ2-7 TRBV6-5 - CASSYGPGTASYEQYF TGTGCCAGCAGTTACGGACCCGGGACAGCCTCCTACGAGCAGTACTTC
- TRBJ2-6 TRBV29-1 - CSVLNRHTFSGANVLTF TGCAGCGTCCTAAACAGACATACTTTCTCTGGGGCCAACGTCCTGACTTTC
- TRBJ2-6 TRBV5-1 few CASKLPRTGVGGAGGANVLTF TGCGCCAGCAAACTACCCCGGACAGGCGTCGGGGGCGCGGGGGGGGCCAACGTCCTGACTTTC
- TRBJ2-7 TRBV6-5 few CASSYSMTAYEQYF TGTGCCAGCAGTTACTCGATGACGGCCTACGAGCAGTACTTC
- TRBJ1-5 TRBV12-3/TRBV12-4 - CASRVQIYQPQHF TGTGCCAGCAGGGTACAGATATATCAGCCCCAGCATTTT
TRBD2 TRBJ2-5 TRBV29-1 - CSVRTSGLKTQYF TGCAGCGTGAGGACTAGCGGCTTAAAGACCCAGTACTTC
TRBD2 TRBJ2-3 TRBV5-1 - CASSERGGFTDTQYF TGCGCCAGCAGCGAGCGGGGCGGATTCACAGATACGCAGTATTTT
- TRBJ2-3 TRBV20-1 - CSASHGWGTDTQYF TGCAGTGCTAGTCATGGGTGGGGCACAGATACGCAGTATTTT
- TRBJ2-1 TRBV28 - CASSFPDEQFF TGTGCCAGCAGTTTCCCAGATGAGCAGTTCTTC
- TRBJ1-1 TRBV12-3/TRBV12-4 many CASTPRRDTEAFF TGTGCCAGCACCCCCCGGCGGGACACTGAAGCTTTCTTT
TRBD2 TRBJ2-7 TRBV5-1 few CASRPTSGGREQYF TGCGCCAGCAGACCGACTAGCGGGGGCCGCGAGCAGTACTTC
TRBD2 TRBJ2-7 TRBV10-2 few CASSSYLAGGLDEQYF TGCGCCAGCAGTTCATACCTAGCGGGGGGGCTGGACGAGCAGTACTTC
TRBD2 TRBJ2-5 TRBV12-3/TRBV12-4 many CASSLTSGRQETQYF TGTGCCAGCAGTTTGACTAGCGGGCGCCAAGAGACCCAGTACTTC
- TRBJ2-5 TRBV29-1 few CSGGDIQETQYF TGCAGCGGCGGGGACATTCAAGAGACCCAGTACTTC
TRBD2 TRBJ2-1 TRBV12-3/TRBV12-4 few CASSFGLAGTEQFF TGTGCCAGCAGCTTCGGACTAGCGGGAACTGAGCAGTTCTTC